This T cell receptor beta chain was sequenced during a study of blood T cell repertoires in COVID-19. This CDR3 region has 15 residues. The trim removed 5 bases at V and 6 bases at J, leaving 8 bases unmatched. Germline CDR1 MNHEY, CDR2 SMNVEV (reference sequence). This table comes from immunoSEQ multiplex PCR, and its TCRdb copy is limited to in-frame clones, with some not included. The table has approximately 38,000 clones, around 96% seen once. The J gene is TRBJ1-5, the V gene TRBV27; 9 nucleotides line up with TRBD1. The specimen sequenced was peripheral blood. This sequence originates from a human donor with active COVID-19. The donor label of this sample is uncertain. CDR3 nucleotide sequence: TGTGCCAGCAGTCTCACAGGGGGCGCCGGTCAGCCCCAGCATTTT. This translates into CASSLTGGAGQPQHF.